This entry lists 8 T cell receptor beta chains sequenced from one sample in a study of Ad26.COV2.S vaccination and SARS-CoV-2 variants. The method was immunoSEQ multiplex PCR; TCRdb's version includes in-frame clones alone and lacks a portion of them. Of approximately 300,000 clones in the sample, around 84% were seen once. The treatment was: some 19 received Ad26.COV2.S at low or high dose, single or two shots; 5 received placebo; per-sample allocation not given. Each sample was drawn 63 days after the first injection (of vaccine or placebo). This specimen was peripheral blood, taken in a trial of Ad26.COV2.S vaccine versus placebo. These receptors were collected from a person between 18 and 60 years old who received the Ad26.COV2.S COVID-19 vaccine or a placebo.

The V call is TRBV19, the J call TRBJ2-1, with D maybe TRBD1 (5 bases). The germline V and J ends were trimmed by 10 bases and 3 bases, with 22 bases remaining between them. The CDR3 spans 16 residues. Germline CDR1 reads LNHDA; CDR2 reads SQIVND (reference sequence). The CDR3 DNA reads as TGTGCCACGGCCCAGTTGGGGCAGGGCGGCTACAATGAGCAGTTCTTC. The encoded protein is CATAQLGQGGYNEQFF.

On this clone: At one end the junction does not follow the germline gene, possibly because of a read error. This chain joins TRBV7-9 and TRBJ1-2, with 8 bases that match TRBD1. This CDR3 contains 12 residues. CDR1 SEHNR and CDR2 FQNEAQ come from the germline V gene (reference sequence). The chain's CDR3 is CASSPRQTGDAF. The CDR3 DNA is TGTGCCAGCAGCCCCCGTCAGACAGGGGACGCCTTC.

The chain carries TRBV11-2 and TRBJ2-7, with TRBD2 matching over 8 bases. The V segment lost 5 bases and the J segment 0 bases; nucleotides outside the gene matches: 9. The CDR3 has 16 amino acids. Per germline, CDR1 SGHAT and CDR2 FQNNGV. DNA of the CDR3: TGTGCCAGCAGCCCGTATAGCGGGGCTAGCTCCTACGAGCAGTACTTC. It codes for CASSPYSGASSYEQYF.

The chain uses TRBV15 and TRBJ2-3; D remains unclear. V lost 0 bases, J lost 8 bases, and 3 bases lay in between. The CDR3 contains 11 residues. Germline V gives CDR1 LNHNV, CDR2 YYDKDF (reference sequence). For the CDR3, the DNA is TGTGCCACCAGCAGAGAAAGTACGCAGTATTTT. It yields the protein CATSRESTQYF.

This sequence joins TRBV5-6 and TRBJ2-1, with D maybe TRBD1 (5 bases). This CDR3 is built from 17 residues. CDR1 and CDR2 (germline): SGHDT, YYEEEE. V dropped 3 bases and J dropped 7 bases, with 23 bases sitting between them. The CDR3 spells CASSWGYQDPKTNEQFF. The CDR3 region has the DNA TGTGCCAGCAGCTGGGGCTACCAGGACCCAAAGACTAATGAGCAGTTCTTC.

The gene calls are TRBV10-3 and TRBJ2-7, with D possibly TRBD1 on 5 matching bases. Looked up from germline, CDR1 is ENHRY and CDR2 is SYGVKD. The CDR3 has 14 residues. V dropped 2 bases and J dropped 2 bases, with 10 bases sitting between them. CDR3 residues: CAISERETAYEQYF. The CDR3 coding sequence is TGTGCCATCAGTGAGAGAGAGACAGCCTACGAGCAGTACTTC.

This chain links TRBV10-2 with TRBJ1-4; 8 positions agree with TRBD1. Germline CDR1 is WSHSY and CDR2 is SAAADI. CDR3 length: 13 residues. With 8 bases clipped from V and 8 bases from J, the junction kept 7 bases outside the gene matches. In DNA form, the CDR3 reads TGCGCCAGCCTTGACAGGGGAGGGGAAAAACTGTTTTTT. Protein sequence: CASLDRGGEKLFF.

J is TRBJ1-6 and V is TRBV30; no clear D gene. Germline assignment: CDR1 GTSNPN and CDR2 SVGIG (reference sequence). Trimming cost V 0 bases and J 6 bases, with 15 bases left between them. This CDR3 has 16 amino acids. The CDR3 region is CAWSVVNSRPNSPLHF. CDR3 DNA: TGTGCCTGGAGTGTAGTAAACAGCCGACCTAATTCACCCCTCCACTTT.